This T cell receptor (beta chain) appears in the sequencing data of a study of somatic mutations in cytotoxic T cells in rheumatoid arthritis. Across the study: It was right after diagnosis, before any treatment, that patient blood (less than 33 ml EDTA) was drawn. T-cell populations stained with V beta antibodies were in some cases flow-sorted at nearly 100% purity, including V beta1+ cells that were sequenced for TCRB. Study-wide points: No significant CD8+ T-cell clonality difference was found between rheumatoid arthritis patients and age-matched controls.

Both CD4+ and CD8+ cells were separated through positive magnetic bead selection, and their purity was verified using flow cytometry. Clones were sequenced by immunoSEQ multiplex PCR, and TCRdb holds only the in-frame ones, with some missing. Among some 30,000 clones listed, approximately 78% were seen once. The CDR3 spans 13 residues. CDR1 SGDLS and CDR2 YYNGEE come from the germline V gene. V was pared by 0 bases and J by 8 bases, with 9 bases between. As concerns this clone: Its antigen is unknown.

This rearrangement joins TRBV9 to TRBJ2-1, with D maybe TRBD2 (6 bases). The sample consisted of CD8+ T cells sorted from blood. The source is an adult with rheumatoid arthritis. In nucleotides, the CDR3 is TGTGCCAGCAGCGTAGGAGCGGGCGATGAGCAGTTCTTC. It codes for CASSVGAGDEQFF.